The 21 T cell receptor beta chains in this list originate from one sample, sequenced in a study of tumor-infiltrating lymphocytes in primary liver carcinoma. Reverse transcription of roughly 0.5 ug total RNA with a constant-region primer produced TCR beta cDNA. Slightly modified ARM-PCR with three nested multiplex PCR rounds yielded TCR beta libraries. The two initial PCR rounds, around 10 cycles each, used TRBV1-TRBV30 forward and C-beta reverse primers. Each CDR3 protein is one row after TCRdb ran MiXCR on the multiplex PCR reads. The sample consists of about 210,000 distinct CDR3 sequences, about 85% of them appearing once. Scientists recovered RNA and DNA together from around 20-30 mg of unsorted bulk tissue. Sequenced: tumor tissue from primary liver carcinoma. The receptors here all came from a middle-aged man with primary liver carcinoma and hepatitis B virus infection.

As to this clonotype: Given a much more abundant clone one base away, this may be a read error. The chain employs TRBV28 and TRBJ2-5, with D possibly being TRBD2 (6 bases). CDR1 is MDHEN and CDR2 is SYDVKM in the germline V gene. With 5 bases removed from V and 7 bases from J, the gap between germline ends came to 17 bases. The CDR3 extends over 14 amino acids. The CDR3, as DNA: TGTGCCAGCAGTCCCCGGACCTGGGGAGGGACCCAGTACTTC. Encoded protein: CASSPRTWGGTQYF. The full variable domain, completed using reference TRBV28 and TRBJ2-5, is DVKVTQSSRYLVKRTGEKVFLECVQDMDHENMFWYRQDPGLGLRLIYFSYDVKMKEKGDIPEGYSVSREKKERFSLILESASTNQTSMYLCASSPRTWGGTQYFGPGTRLLVL.

Note on this clonotype: At one of its ends the junction is not consistent with the germline gene, which may arise from a read error. The rearrangement links TRBV14 to TRBJ2-1, with 8 bases identical to TRBD2. The CDR3 has 16 residues. From germline, CDR1 is SGHDN and CDR2 FVKESK. This chain's CDR3 is CASSGVAGWVNNEQFF. In nucleotides, the CDR3 is TGTGCTAGCAGTGGCGTAGCGGGATGGGTCAACAATGAGCAGTTCTTC.

This clonotype was counted a few times. The rearrangement links TRBV2 to TRBJ2-3; 11 bases fit TRBD2. The CDR3 spans 16 residues. V shed 4 bases, J shed 2 bases, and the junction held 5 bases outside the gene matches. The V gene's germline CDR1 is SNHLY and CDR2 FYNNEI. The CDR3 region is CASSAGTSGHTDTQYF. DNA for the CDR3: TGTGCCAGCAGTGCCGGGACTAGCGGTCACACAGATACGCAGTATTTT.

The chain is built from TRBV29-1 and TRBJ2-1, with D tentatively TRBD2 (5 bases). With 3 bases removed from V and 15 bases from J, the gap between germline ends came to 24 bases. CDR1 and CDR2 from the germline V gene are SQVTM and ANQGSEA. CDR3 length equals 14 residues. The CDR3 coding sequence is TGCAGCGTTGATGTCGCGGGCCTCTACAATGAGTGGTTCTTC. This codes for CSVDVAGLYNEWFF.

The table lists this clonotype with a few counts. The J gene is TRBJ2-1, the V gene TRBV9; D unresolved. V lost 6 bases, J lost 7 bases, and 17 bases lay in between. The CDR3 covers 14 residues. The germline CDR1 and CDR2 sequences are SGDLS and YYNGEE. CDR3 sequence reads: CASTPFEYGNEQFF. CDR3 sequence (DNA): TGTGCCAGCACCCCTTTTGAGTACGGTAATGAGCAGTTCTTC.

On this clonotype: Given a much more abundant clone one base away, this may be a read error. This chain joins TRBV7-9 and TRBJ2-5; D may be TRBD2 (5 bases). Trimming removed 3 bases from V and 3 bases from J, with 11 bases in between. This CDR3 has 14 residues. Looked up from germline, CDR1 is SEHNR and CDR2 is FQNEAQ (reference sequence). The CDR3: CASSFGNLKETQYF. For the CDR3, the DNA is TGTGCCAGCAGCTTCGGGAACCTCAAAGAGACCCAGTACTTC.

The chain carries TRBV4-2 and TRBJ1-1; D is unresolved. V lost 7 bases to trimming and J lost 3 bases, with 21 bases between them. Looked up from germline, CDR1 is LGHNA and CDR2 is YNFKEQ. The CDR3 covers 16 residues. CDR3 sequence: CASNIFAQDGDTEAFF. The CDR3 coding sequence is TGTGCCAGCAACATATTTGCTCAAGACGGGGACACTGAAGCTTTCTTT.

Comment on this clonotype: One junction end does not reproduce the germline sequence, and a read error may be involved. The genes are TRBV7-9 and TRBJ2-7, with D possibly matching TRBD2 (5 bases). Germline CDR1 reads SEHNR; CDR2 reads FQNEAQ (reference sequence). This CDR3 contains 15 residues. The CDR3 spells CDSSSLLVGSREQYF. The DNA of the CDR3 is TGTGACAGCAGCTCCCTACTAGTGGGAAGCCGCGAGCAGTACTTC. Full variable domain (rest looked up from reference TRBV7-9 and TRBJ2-7): DTGVSQNPRHKITKRGQNVTFRCDPISEHNRLYWYRQTLGQGPEFLTYFQNEAQLEKSRLLSDRFSAERPKGSFSTLEIQRTEQGDSAMYLCDSSSLLVGSREQYFGPGTRLTVT.

The chain employs TRBV7-9 and TRBJ2-7; TRBD2 matches 7 bases. CDR3 length: 14 amino acids. With 5 bases clipped from V and 6 bases from J, the junction kept 10 bases outside the gene matches. Germline CDR1 SEHNR, CDR2 FQNEAQ (reference sequence). The CDR3 DNA follows: TGTGCCAGCAGCACCAATGGGACGGGGGGCGAGCAGTACTTC. It specifies CASSTNGTGGEQYF.

This clonotype appeared a few times. An end of the junction differs from the germline gene, which may be a read error. This sequence joins TRBV4-2 and TRBJ2-3, with D maybe TRBD2 (8 bases). The germline V gene has CDR1 LGHNA and CDR2 YNFKEQ. The CDR3 length is 18 residues. CDR3 sequence: CASSQVEGGCGGTDMQYF. CDR3 nucleotide sequence: TGTGCCAGCAGCCAAGTTGAGGGTGGTTGCGGGGGGACAGATATGCAGTATTTT.

In its sample, this clonotype was seen once. V gene TRBV11-1 combines with J gene TRBJ2-3, with unresolved D. Germline-derived CDR1 and CDR2 are SGHAT and FQDESV (reference sequence). The CDR3 extends over 14 amino acids. CDR3 in DNA: TGTGTAAGCAACCCTAAGGGCCCGTTTGATACGCAGTATTTT. Protein: CVSNPKGPFDTQYF. Looking up the rest from reference TRBV11-1 and TRBJ2-3 gives the full variable domain: EAEVAQSPRYKITEKSQAVAFWCDPISGHATLYWYRQILGQGPELLVQFQDESVVDDSQLPKDRFSAERLKGVDSTLKIQPAELGDSAMYLCVSNPKGPFDTQYFGPGTRLTVL.

A remark on this clonotype: Just one base apart from a much larger clone, this may be a read error. The V call is TRBV28, the J call TRBJ2-3; 7 bases are a match to TRBD2. This CDR3 comprises 15 residues. Germline V lookup: CDR1 MDHEN, CDR2 SYDVKM. The CDR3 region is CASSWLADSTDTKYF. CDR3 in DNA: TGTGCCAGCAGTTGGCTAGCGGATAGCACAGATACGAAGTATTTT.

Of note for this clonotype: An end of the junction differs from the germline gene, which may be a read error. The chain carries TRBV29-1 and TRBJ2-7, with 7 bases fitting TRBD2. The CDR3 length is 13 residues. Germline V gene data show CDR1 as SQVTM and CDR2 as ANQGSEA. Here the CDR3 DNA reads TGTAGGGTCCGGGAGGCGTTTCAGGGCGAGCAGTATTTC. This sequence encodes CRVREAFQGEQYF.

The V and J genes are TRBV12-3 or TRBV12-4 and TRBJ1-2; D is undetermined. V gave up 6 bases and J gave up 0 bases, with 11 bases separating them. The CDR3 extends over 14 amino acids. This CDR3 is CASRWRVANYGYTF. The CDR3 DNA reads TGTGCCAGCAGATGGCGGGTAGCTAACTATGGCTACACCTTC.

The chain employs TRBV5-4 and TRBJ2-6; 7 nucleotides line up with TRBD2. The trim removed 9 bases at V and 0 bases at J, leaving 12 bases unmatched. The germline CDR1 and CDR2 sequences are SGHNT and YYREEE (reference sequence). The CDR3 has 17 amino acids. CDR3 sequence (DNA): TGTGCCATCAGATTGGGGGAGGGAAACTCTGGGGCCAACGTCCTGACTTTC. Translating it yields CAIRLGEGNSGANVLTF.

This clonotype was seen only a few times. A much larger clone differs by one base, so this may be a read error. This chain uses TRBV10-3 with TRBJ2-3, with TRBD2 as a possible D gene (7 bases). Trimming cost V 6 bases and J 2 bases, with 9 bases left between them. The CDR3 totals 13 residues. Germline values: CDR1 ENHRY, CDR2 SYGVKD. The CDR3 DNA reads TGTGCCATCAGGCGGGGGCACACAGATACGCAGTATTTT. Translated, it gives CAIRRGHTDTQYF.

To note about this clonotype: This likely comes from a read error, as the CDR3 has no conserved phenylalanine or tryptophan at its end. The chain is built from TRBV6-1 and TRBJ2-7; D is perhaps TRBD1 or TRBD2 (5 bases each). The germline gives CDR1 MNHNS, CDR2 SASEGT. The CDR3 has 15 residues. The CDR3 bases are TGTGCCAGCAGTGAAGCGCCGGGACCAGGCTACAAGCAGTACCTC. This codes for CASSEAPGPGYKQYL.

CDR3 region: CASSLSLAGTGREQYF. The CDR3, as DNA: TGTGCCAGCAGTTTGTCACTAGCGGGAACCGGGAGGGAGCAGTACTTC. This chain connects TRBV5-8 to TRBJ2-7; 10 bases are shared with TRBD2. CDR3 length: 16 residues. Germline CDR1 is SGHTS and CDR2 is YDEGEE. After removal of 5 bases from V and 7 bases from J, the junction contained 15 bases not matched to a gene. The full variable domain, with the rest looked up from reference TRBV5-8 and TRBJ2-7, is EAGVTQSPTHLIKTRGQQATLRCSPISGHTSVYWYQQALGLGLQFLLWYDEGEERNRGNFPPRFSGRQFPNYSSELNVNALELEDSALYLCASSLSLAGTGREQYFGPGTRLTVT.

Note on this clonotype: A junction end diverges from the germline sequence, so it may reflect a read error. The V gene is TRBV6-2 or TRBV6-3, the J gene TRBJ2-7; TRBD2 matches 9 bases. This CDR3 contains 16 residues. Germline V gene data show CDR1 as MNHEY and CDR2 as SVGEGT. CDR3 coding DNA: TGTGCCAGGAGTTACTCGTCTAGCGGGAAGAGATACGAGCAGTACTTC. Translation gives CARSYSSSGKRYEQYF.

The rearrangement links TRBV7-2 to TRBJ2-1; D is ambiguous. This CDR3 is built from 12 residues. Trimming cost V 7 bases and J 8 bases, with 12 bases left between them. Per the germline V gene, CDR1 is SGHTA and CDR2 is FQGNSA. The CDR3 here is CASNFPPYEQFF. The CDR3 DNA is TGTGCCAGCAACTTTCCCCCATATGAGCAGTTCTTC.

This clonotype was picked up many times. The rearrangement links TRBV6-1 to TRBJ2-2; D possibly corresponds to TRBD2 (5 bases). The CDR3 totals 15 residues. Trimming stripped 0 bases from V and 7 bases from J, with 12 bases between. The germline CDR1 and CDR2 sequences are MNHNS and SASEGT. CDR3 in DNA: TGTGCCAGCAGTGAAGCGTCGGGGTGGGGCGGGGAGCTGTTTTTT. Translation: CASSEASGWGGELFF.